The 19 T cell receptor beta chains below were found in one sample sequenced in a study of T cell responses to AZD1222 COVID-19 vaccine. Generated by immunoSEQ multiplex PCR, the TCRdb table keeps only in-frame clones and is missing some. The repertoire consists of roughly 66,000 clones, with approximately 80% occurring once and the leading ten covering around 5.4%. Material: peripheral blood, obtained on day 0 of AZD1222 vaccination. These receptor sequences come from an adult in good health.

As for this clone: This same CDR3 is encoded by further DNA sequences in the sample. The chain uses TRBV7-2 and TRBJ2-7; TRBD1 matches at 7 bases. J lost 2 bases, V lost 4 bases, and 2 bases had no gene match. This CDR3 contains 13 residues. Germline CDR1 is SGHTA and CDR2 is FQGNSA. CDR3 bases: TGTGCCAGCAGCTCTCAGGGGGCCTACGAGCAGTACTTC. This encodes CASSSQGAYEQYF. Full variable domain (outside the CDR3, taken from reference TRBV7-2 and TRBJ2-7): GAGVSQSPSNKVTEKGKDVELRCDPISGHTALYWYRQSLGQGLEFLIYFQGNSAPDKSGLPSDRFSAERTGGSVSTLTIQRTQQEDSAVYLCASSSQGAYEQYFGPGTRLTVT.

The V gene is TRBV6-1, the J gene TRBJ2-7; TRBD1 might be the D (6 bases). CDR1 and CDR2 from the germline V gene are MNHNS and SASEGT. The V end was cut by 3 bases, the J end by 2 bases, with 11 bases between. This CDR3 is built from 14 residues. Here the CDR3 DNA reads TGTGCCAGCAGTGAGATTCGACAGGCCTACGAGCAGTACTTC. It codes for CASSEIRQAYEQYF.

Written as DNA, the CDR3 is TGTGCCAGCAGCACAGGGGTTTGGAACACTGAAGCTTTCTTT. This codes for CASSTGVWNTEAFF. The chain is built from TRBV13 and TRBJ1-1, with 7 bases lining up with TRBD1. Per the germline V gene, CDR1 is PRHDT and CDR2 is FYEKMQ (reference sequence). The CDR3 loop spans 14 amino acids. V shed 5 bases, J shed 1 base, and the junction held 4 bases outside the gene matches.

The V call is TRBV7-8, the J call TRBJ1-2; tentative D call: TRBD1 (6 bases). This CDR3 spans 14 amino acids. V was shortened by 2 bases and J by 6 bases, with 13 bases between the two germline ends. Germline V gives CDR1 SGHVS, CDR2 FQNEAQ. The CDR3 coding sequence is TGTGCCAGCAGCTTAAAACAGGGTGGTGATGGCTACACCTTC. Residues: CASSLKQGGDGYTF.

The CDR3 spells CASSLPLVEAGDTIYF. The CDR3 DNA reads as TGTGCCAGCAGCTTACCCCTCGTCGAGGCGGGAGACACCATATATTTT. V and J are TRBV7-9 and TRBJ1-3; unclear D gene. The V end was cut by 2 bases, the J end by 8 bases, with 19 bases between. The CDR3 is made up of 16 amino acids. Germline CDR1 is SEHNR and CDR2 is FQNEAQ (reference sequence).

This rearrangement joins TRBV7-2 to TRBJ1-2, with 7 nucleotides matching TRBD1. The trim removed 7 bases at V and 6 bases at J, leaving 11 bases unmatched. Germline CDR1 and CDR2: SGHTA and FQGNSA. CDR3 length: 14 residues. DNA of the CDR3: TGTGCCAGCAACCCCACCGGGACAGCCCATGGCTACACCTTC. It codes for CASNPTGTAHGYTF.

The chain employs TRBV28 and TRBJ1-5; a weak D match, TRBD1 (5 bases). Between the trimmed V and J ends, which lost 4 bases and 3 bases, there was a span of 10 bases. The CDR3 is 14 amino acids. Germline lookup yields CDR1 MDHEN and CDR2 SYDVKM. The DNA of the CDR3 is TGTGCCAGCAGTTACCAGGGAATCAATCAGCCCCAGCATTTT. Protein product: CASSYQGINQPQHF.

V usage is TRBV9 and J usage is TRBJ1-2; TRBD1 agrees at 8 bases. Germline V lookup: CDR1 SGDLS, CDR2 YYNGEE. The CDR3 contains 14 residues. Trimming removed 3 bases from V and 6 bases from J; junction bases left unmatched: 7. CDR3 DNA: TGTGCCAGCAGCGCCCTAGGGACAGGTCATGGCTACACCTTC. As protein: CASSALGTGHGYTF.

In DNA, the CDR3 is TGTGCCAGCAGCCTATTACAGGGATACGAGCAGTACTTC. It is translated as CASSLLQGYEQYF. J is TRBJ2-7 and V is TRBV11-2; possibly TRBD1 for D (6 bases). The CDR3 contains 13 residues. V was cut by 5 bases and J by 4 bases, with 12 bases left in between. Germline V gene sequence: CDR1 SGHAT, CDR2 FQNNGV.

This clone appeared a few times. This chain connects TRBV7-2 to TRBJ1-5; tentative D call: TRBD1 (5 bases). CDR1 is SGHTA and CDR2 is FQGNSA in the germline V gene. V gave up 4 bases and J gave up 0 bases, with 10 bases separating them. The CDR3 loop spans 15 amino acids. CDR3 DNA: TGTGCCAGCAGCTCTTTTCAGGGTAGCAATCAGCCCCAGCATTTT. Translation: CASSSFQGSNQPQHF.

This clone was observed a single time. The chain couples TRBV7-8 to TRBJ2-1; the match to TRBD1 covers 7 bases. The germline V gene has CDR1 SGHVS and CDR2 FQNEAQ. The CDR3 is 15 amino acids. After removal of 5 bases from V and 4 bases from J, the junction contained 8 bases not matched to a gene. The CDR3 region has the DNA TGTGCCAGCAGCCCTAGACAGGGCCCTTACAATGAGCAGTTCTTC. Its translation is CASSPRQGPYNEQFF.

CDR3 DNA: TGTGCCAGCAGCCCCGGGACGGCCAATGAGCAGTTCTTC. Residues: CASSPGTANEQFF. The chain uses TRBV13 and TRBJ2-1, with D tentatively TRBD1 or TRBD2 (5 bases each). This CDR3 contains 13 residues. CDR1 is PRHDT and CDR2 is FYEKMQ in the germline V gene (reference sequence). With 5 bases removed from V and 6 bases from J, the gap between germline ends came to 11 bases.

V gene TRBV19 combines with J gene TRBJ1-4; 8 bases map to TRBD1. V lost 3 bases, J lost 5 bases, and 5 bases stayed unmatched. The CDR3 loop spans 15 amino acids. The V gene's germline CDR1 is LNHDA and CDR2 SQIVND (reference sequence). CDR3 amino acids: CASSMSGQENEKLFF. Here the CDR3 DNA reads TGTGCCAGTAGTATGTCGGGACAGGAGAATGAAAAACTGTTTTTT.

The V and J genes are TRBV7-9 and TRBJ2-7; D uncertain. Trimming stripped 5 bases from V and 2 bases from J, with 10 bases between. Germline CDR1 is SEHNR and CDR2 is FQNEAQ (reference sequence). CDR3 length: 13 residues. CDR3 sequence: CASSPESAYEQYF. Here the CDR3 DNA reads TGTGCCAGCAGCCCCGAGTCAGCCTACGAGCAGTACTTC. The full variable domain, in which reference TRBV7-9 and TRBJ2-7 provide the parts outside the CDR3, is DTGVSQNPRHKITKRGQNVTFRCDPISEHNRLYWYRQTLGQGPEFLTYFQNEAQLEKSRLLSDRFSAERPKGSFSTLEIQRTEQGDSAMYLCASSPESAYEQYFGPGTRLTVT.

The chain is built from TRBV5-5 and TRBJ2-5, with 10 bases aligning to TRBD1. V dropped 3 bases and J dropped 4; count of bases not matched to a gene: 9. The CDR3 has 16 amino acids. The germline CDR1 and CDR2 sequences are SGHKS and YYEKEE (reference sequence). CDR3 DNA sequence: TGTGCCAGCAGCTATTTCCTGACAGGGGGCGTAGAGACCCAGTACTTC. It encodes CASSYFLTGGVETQYF.

The CDR3 protein is CASSDRGRGGYTF. CDR3 nucleotide sequence: TGTGCCAGCTCGGACAGGGGGCGAGGTGGCTACACCTTC. The chain combines TRBV27 with TRBJ1-2; 11 bases align to TRBD1. V dropped 8 bases and J dropped 7; count of bases not matched to a gene: 6. Germline CDR1 is MNHEY and CDR2 is SMNVEV (reference sequence). This CDR3 has 13 residues.

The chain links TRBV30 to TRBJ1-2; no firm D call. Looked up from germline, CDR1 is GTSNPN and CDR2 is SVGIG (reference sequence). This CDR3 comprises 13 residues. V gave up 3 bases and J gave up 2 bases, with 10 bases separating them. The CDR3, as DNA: TGTGCCTGGAGCGCCGGACTAAACTATGGCTACACCTTC. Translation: CAWSAGLNYGYTF.

The CDR3 sequence is CASSLMGGSPAGTDTQYF. Here the CDR3 DNA reads TGTGCCAGCAGCCTCATGGGGGGGTCCCCAGCGGGCACAGATACGCAGTATTTT. The genes are TRBV14 and TRBJ2-3; 7 nucleotides line up with TRBD2. Per germline, CDR1 SGHDN and CDR2 FVKESK. The V segment lost 4 bases and the J segment 1 base; nucleotides outside the gene matches: 14. The CDR3 has 18 residues.

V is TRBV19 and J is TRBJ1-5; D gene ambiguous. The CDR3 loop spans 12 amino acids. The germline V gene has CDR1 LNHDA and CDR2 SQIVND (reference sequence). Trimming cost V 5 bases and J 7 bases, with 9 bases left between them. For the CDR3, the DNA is TGTGCCAGTAGTTCCTCTAGGCAGCCCCAGCATTTT. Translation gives CASSSSRQPQHF.